Below, 29 T cell receptor beta chains from the same sample are listed, as sequenced in a study of T cell responses to AZD1222 COVID-19 vaccine. Clones were sequenced by immunoSEQ multiplex PCR, and TCRdb holds only the in-frame ones, with some missing. The profile shows 90,000 to 100,000 clones, roughly 90% of them singletons. Sequences were derived from peripheral blood, sampled 28 days after the second AZD1222 dose. The receptors were sampled from an adult who received the AZD1222 COVID-19 vaccine.

The chain carries TRBV10-3 and TRBJ2-7; no definite D call. Looked up from germline, CDR1 is ENHRY and CDR2 is SYGVKD. The CDR3 length is 14 residues. The ends were cut back, 3 bases at V and 2 bases at J, with 11 bases in the middle. CDR3 protein: CAISDRVNPYEQYF. Written as DNA, the CDR3 is TGTGCCATCAGTGATCGAGTCAACCCCTACGAGCAGTACTTC.

The chain employs TRBV7-5 and TRBJ2-7; the DNA was not used to check the table's D call, TRBD2. TRBV7-5 is termed a pseudogene. The CDR3 has 14 amino acids. CDR3 residues: CVRSLPRLEDEQYF. The CDR3 DNA sequence: TGTGTCAGAAGCTTACCTAGGTTGGAGGACGAGCAGTACTTC.

The chain links TRBV29-1 to TRBJ1-5; D is uncertain. The CDR3 is 13 amino acids. Germline CDR1 SQVTM, CDR2 ANQGSEA. The V and J ends lost 4 bases and 3 bases respectively, with 10 bases between them. The CDR3 is CSVAGGNNQPQHF. The DNA for the CDR3 is TGCAGCGTTGCGGGAGGGAACAATCAGCCCCAGCATTTT.

The rearrangement links TRBV19 to TRBJ2-3; 8 positions agree with TRBD1. The CDR3 contains 14 residues. Germline V gene data show CDR1 as LNHDA and CDR2 as SQIVND (reference sequence). After removal of 7 bases from V and 1 base from J, the junction contained 4 bases not matched to a gene. CDR3 protein: CASTAGQGTDTQYF. The DNA of the CDR3 is TGTGCCAGTACCGCGGGACAGGGCACAGATACGCAGTATTTT.

V is TRBV12-3 or TRBV12-4 and J is TRBJ2-5, with D uncertain. Trimming removed 5 bases from V and 6 bases from J, with 13 bases in between. This CDR3 spans 13 amino acids. CDR3 bases: TGTGCCAGCAGTATTAAGACGAGTCAGACCCAGTACTTC. Protein product: CASSIKTSQTQYF.

The chain is built from TRBV7-9 and TRBJ1-1; no clear D. With 8 bases removed from V and 4 bases from J, the gap between germline ends came to 20 bases. The CDR3 runs to 15 residues. Germline loops: CDR1 SEHNR, CDR2 FQNEAQ (reference sequence). The CDR3 nucleotides are TGTGCCAGCCTCATCACCGGAAGTCTTGGCACTGAAGCTTTCTTT. Its translation is CASLITGSLGTEAFF.

The CDR3 reads CASRRAGTDSYEQYF. CDR3 DNA sequence: TGTGCCAGCAGGCGTGCAGGGACTGATTCCTACGAGCAGTACTTC. The rearrangement joins TRBV5-8 to TRBJ2-7; D perhaps matches TRBD2 (6 bases). The CDR3 consists of 15 residues. V was pared by 5 bases and J by 1 base, with 16 bases between. Germline V gene lookup returns CDR1 SGHTS and CDR2 YDEGEE.

This chain uses TRBV19 with TRBJ1-5; D is perhaps TRBD1 (5 bases). V shed 3 bases and J shed 9 bases, with 15 bases lying between them. This CDR3 region has 14 residues. Germline assignment: CDR1 LNHDA and CDR2 SQIVND (reference sequence). DNA for the CDR3: TGTGCCAGTAGTATCTCAAGGGGCGAGGGGCCCCAGCATTTT. Translated: CASSISRGEGPQHF.

The V and J genes are TRBV27 and TRBJ2-3; the D gene is possibly TRBD2 (6 bases). CDR3 length equals 15 residues. The germline CDR1 and CDR2 sequences are MNHEY and SMNVEV (reference sequence). V lost 10 bases and J lost 2, with 19 bases in between. CDR3 bases: TGTGCCACCTGTTTGGCGGGAACTTTCACAGATACGCAGTATTTT. Its translation is CATCLAGTFTDTQYF.

V and J are TRBV30 and TRBJ1-1, with TRBD1 matching over 7 bases. With V trimmed by 0 bases and J by 7 bases, 5 bases remained unmatched. The CDR3 is made up of 13 amino acids. CDR1 is GTSNPN, CDR2 SVGIG, per germline (reference sequence). CDR3 residues: CAWSVQGGNEAFF. DNA for the CDR3: TGTGCCTGGAGTGTGCAGGGGGGGAATGAAGCTTTCTTT. Full variable domain (outside the CDR3, taken from reference TRBV30 and TRBJ1-1): SQTIHQWPATLVQPVGSPLSLECTVEGTSNPNLYWYRQAAGRGLQLLFYSVGIGQISSEVPQNLSASRPQDRQFILSSKKLLLSDSGFYLCAWSVQGGNEAFFGQGTRLTVV.

The chain links TRBV19 to TRBJ1-2; D possibly corresponds to TRBD1 (6 bases). Trimming removed 7 bases at V and 4 bases at J, with 19 bases between. In germline, CDR1 is LNHDA, CDR2 SQIVND (reference sequence). The CDR3 runs to 15 residues. This CDR3 is CASTPTGTSVYGYTF. The CDR3 nucleotides are TGTGCCAGTACCCCCACCGGGACATCGGTCTATGGCTACACCTTC.

The rearrangement links TRBV7-9 to TRBJ2-5; tentatively, D is TRBD2 (6 bases). This CDR3 is built from 15 residues. Germline V gene lookup returns CDR1 SEHNR and CDR2 FQNEAQ (reference sequence). V was pared by 6 bases and J by 4 bases, with 18 bases between. The CDR3 loop is CASSRQGLGRETQYF. The CDR3 bases are TGTGCCAGCAGTAGGCAGGGACTCGGTCGAGAGACCCAGTACTTC.

This clone was seen a single time. The CDR3 loop reads CASSPRTGNTGNTIYF. CDR3 nucleotide sequence: TGTGCCAGCTCACCTAGGACAGGGAACACTGGAAACACCATATATTTT. The chain carries TRBV18 and TRBJ1-3, with 8 nucleotides matching TRBD1. This CDR3 spans 16 amino acids. J was trimmed by 2 bases and V by 3 bases; bases with no gene match: 6. From germline, CDR1 is KGHSH and CDR2 LQKENI.

This clone occurred once. The J gene is TRBJ1-3, the V gene TRBV6-5; D is undetermined. CDR3 length: 14 residues. V was clipped by 0 bases and J by 0 bases, with 3 bases between them. Germline CDR1 MNHEY, CDR2 SVGAGI. CDR3 in DNA: TGTGCCAGCAGTTACTCTGCCTCTGGAAACACCATATATTTT. The encoded protein is CASSYSASGNTIYF.

The rearrangement joins TRBV2 to TRBJ2-7; D gene ambiguous. The germline V gene has CDR1 SNHLY and CDR2 FYNNEI. V was trimmed by 3 bases and J by 3 bases, leaving 6 bases between them. CDR3 length: 12 amino acids. The CDR3 reads CASSEYFYEQYF. The CDR3 nucleotides are TGTGCCAGCAGTGAGTATTTCTACGAGCAGTACTTC.

The chain joins TRBV6-5 to TRBJ2-2, with a tentative D call TRBD2 (6 bases). The CDR3 contains 15 residues. Germline V gene sequence: CDR1 MNHEY, CDR2 SVGAGI. The V and J ends lost 6 bases and 1 base respectively, with 12 bases between them. The CDR3 is CASRRDLVNTGELFF. The DNA of the CDR3 is TGTGCCAGCAGGCGGGACTTAGTGAACACCGGGGAGCTGTTTTTT.

This chain connects TRBV18 to TRBJ2-3, with a possible D match to TRBD1 (6 bases). Germline CDR1 KGHSH, CDR2 LQKENI. This CDR3 contains 14 residues. Trimming pared 3 bases from V and 4 bases from J, leaving 11 bases between. The CDR3 sequence is CASSPLQGPDTQYF. In DNA, the CDR3 is TGTGCCAGCTCACCGTTACAGGGCCCAGATACGCAGTATTTT.

This clone was seen a single time. The gene calls are TRBV4-1 and TRBJ2-3; the match to TRBD2 covers 13 bases. J was trimmed by 4 bases and V by 4 bases; bases with no gene match: 8. Germline V gene sequence: CDR1 MGHRA, CDR2 YSYEKL. This CDR3 contains 17 residues. The CDR3 DNA reads TGCGCCAGCAGCCCCGGCCCCACTAGCGGGAGGGCAGATACGCAGTATTTT. It translates to CASSPGPTSGRADTQYF.

J is TRBJ2-1 and V is TRBV3-1 (or the pseudogene TRBV3-2), with 15 nucleotides matching TRBD2. This CDR3 comprises 15 residues. The V and J ends lost 1 base and 12 bases, in that order; junction bases with no gene match: 4. The germline CDR1 and CDR2 sequences are LGHDT and YNNKEL (reference sequence). DNA for the CDR3: TGTGCCAGCAGCCAAGGGACTAGCGGGGGGGATGGGCAGTTCTTC. This translates into CASSQGTSGGDGQFF.

Concerning this clone itself: Germline and junction disagree at one end, which may indicate a read error. The chain has TRBV5-1 and TRBJ2-1; 8 positions match TRBD2. The CDR3 extends over 14 amino acids. Germline V gives CDR1 SGHRS, CDR2 YFSETQ. The CDR3 DNA reads TGCGCCAGCCGCTTGGTGAGCGGGAGTAATGAGCAGTTCTTC. Translated, it gives CASRLVSGSNEQFF.

The chain has TRBV2 and TRBJ1-2; TRBD1 aligns across 8 bases. V was pared by 4 bases and J by 4 bases, with 2 bases of the junction left unmatched. CDR1 is SNHLY, CDR2 FYNNEI, per germline. This CDR3 spans 13 amino acids. CDR3 region: CASSAGTGYGYTF. DNA for the CDR3: TGTGCCAGCAGTGCCGGGACAGGCTATGGCTACACCTTC.

This sequence joins TRBV14 and TRBJ2-2; D is undetermined. This CDR3 region has 18 residues. The V end lost 4 bases, the J end lost 4 bases, and 22 bases lay between the germline ends. The germline gives CDR1 SGHDN, CDR2 FVKESK. CDR3 region: CASSRPVVSGRSTGELFF. The CDR3 nucleotides are TGTGCCAGCAGCCGCCCCGTCGTGTCTGGCAGGAGCACCGGGGAGCTGTTTTTT.

This chain connects TRBV6-1 to TRBJ2-7; TRBD2 matches 9 bases. Germline lookup yields CDR1 MNHNS and CDR2 SASEGT. The CDR3 is 14 amino acids. V gave up 1 base and J gave up 4 bases; unmatched junction bases: 2. CDR3 coding DNA: TGTGCCAGCAGTGAAGGACTAGCGGTATACGAGCAGTACTTC. This translates into CASSEGLAVYEQYF.

This clone has at least ten counts. Written as DNA, the CDR3 is TGTGCCAGCAGCGTAGGAACTAGCGGGAGCTACGAGCAGTACTTC. It specifies CASSVGTSGSYEQYF. This rearrangement joins TRBV9 to TRBJ2-7; 11 bases map to TRBD2. Germline lookup yields CDR1 SGDLS and CDR2 YYNGEE. V was clipped by 0 bases and J by 3 bases; unmatched bases: 2. The length of the CDR3 is 15 residues.

V and J are TRBV7-2 and TRBJ1-1; possibly TRBD1 for D (5 bases). Germline CDR1 SGHTA, CDR2 FQGNSA. V dropped 5 bases and J dropped 4 bases, with 14 bases sitting between them. CDR3 length: 14 residues. The CDR3 spells CASSHTGTGTEAFF. For the CDR3, the DNA is TGTGCCAGCAGCCACACCGGGACGGGCACTGAAGCTTTCTTT.

This chain uses TRBV11-1 with TRBJ2-7; D ambiguous. Germline V lookup: CDR1 SGHAT, CDR2 FQDESV (reference sequence). The CDR3 runs 14 residues. V lost 5 bases and J lost 1, with 12 bases in between. The CDR3 DNA reads as TGTGCCAGCAGCCTCGGTTCCCTATCCTACGAGCAGTACTTC. It yields the protein CASSLGSLSYEQYF.

The gene calls are TRBV5-4 and TRBJ2-3; 11 nucleotides match TRBD2. Per the germline V gene, CDR1 is SGHNT and CDR2 is YYREEE (reference sequence). The CDR3 length is 16 residues. Trimming at V came to 2 bases and at J to 2 bases, leaving 4 bases not matched to a gene. The CDR3 sequence: CASSLRLAGPTDTQYF. The DNA of the CDR3 is TGTGCCAGCAGCTTAAGACTAGCGGGGCCCACAGATACGCAGTATTTT.

CDR3 protein: CASSFSGTNTGELFF. Written as DNA, the CDR3 is TGTGCCAGCAGCTTTAGCGGGACGAACACCGGGGAGCTGTTTTTT. This sequence joins TRBV11-3 and TRBJ2-2; TRBD2 aligns across 8 bases. V lost 3 bases and J lost 0; bases outside the gene matches: 0. Germline CDR1 SGHNT, CDR2 YENEEA. There are 15 residues in the CDR3.

V and J are TRBV5-1 and TRBJ2-1; TRBD2 aligns across 13 bases. The germline CDR1 and CDR2 sequences are SGHRS and YFSETQ. The CDR3 is 17 amino acids. The V segment lost 4 bases and the J segment 7 bases; nucleotides outside the gene matches: 11. This chain's CDR3 is CASSLGLAGNFGNEQFF. The CDR3 coding sequence is TGCGCCAGCAGCCTGGGACTAGCGGGAAATTTTGGAAATGAGCAGTTCTTC.